The sequence of this T cell receptor (beta chain) was determined in a study of shared clonotypes between healthy human individuals. The wider study: Three CD4 naive, three CD4 memory, two CD8 naive and one CD8 memory plate were used per donor.

The assay was immunoSEQ multiplex PCR, and TCRdb's table has in-frame clones only and misses some. The data hold millions of clones, with about 92% observed a single time. V shed 6 bases and J shed 2 bases, with 12 bases lying between them. Germline V gives CDR1 SQVTM, CDR2 ANQGSEA. The CDR3 length is 13 residues. As defined, naive CD8 cells were CD45RO-negative and positively selected for CCR7, with terminally differentiated effector memory CD45RA+ cells excluded. This TCR was recovered from a young man in good health. Some clones in this sample may be carry-over from other donors' samples. The sample was naive CD8+ T cells from PBMCs. The chain combines TRBV29-1 with TRBJ2-3, with a possible D match to TRBD1 (7 bases). CDR3 sequence: CSVTGTHTDTQYF. For the CDR3, the DNA is TGCAGCGTGACAGGGACTCACACAGATACGCAGTATTTT.